This T cell receptor beta chain is drawn from a study of blood T cell repertoires in COVID-19. Assay used: immunoSEQ multiplex PCR; TCRdb lists only in-frame clones, some missing. The data show 400,000 to 500,000 clones, roughly 90% seen once. The CDR3 has 14 amino acids. J was trimmed by 4 bases and V by 8 bases; bases with no gene match: 10. CDR1 SNHLY and CDR2 FYNNEI come from the germline V gene. Source material: PBMCs or T cells enriched from blood (not recorded which). The chain links TRBV2 to TRBJ1-2; 7 nucleotides match TRBD1. The clonotype originates from a woman between 18 and 30 years old who had been exposed to COVID-19. CDR3 sequence reads: CASHGTANFYGYTF. Here the CDR3 DNA reads TGTGCCAGCCACGGGACAGCCAATTTCTATGGCTACACCTTC.